This T cell receptor beta chain was sequenced during a study of PD-L1 blockade in urothelial cancer. In the study overall: The patients had undergone anywhere from 0 to 3 prior chemotherapy regimens.

Patients suffered from locally advanced or metastatic urothelial carcinoma. V was pared by 4 bases and J by 0 bases, with 4 bases of the junction left unmatched. The CDR3 runs to 15 residues. Germline loops: CDR1 MNHEY, CDR2 SMNVEV (reference sequence). Using immunoSEQ multiplex PCR, the repertoire was profiled, and TCRdb retains in-frame clones only, with some absent. The data hold 90,000 to 120,000 clones, with roughly nine tenths observed a single time. This TCR was sampled from a woman older than 75 with urothelial cancer. The sample in question was PBMCs, obtained around atezolizumab (anti-PD-L1) treatment. The rearrangement joins TRBV27 to TRBJ2-7; TRBD2 matches at 9 bases. DNA for the CDR3: TGTGCCAGCAGTTCATTAGCGGGGGTCTCCTACGAGCAGTACTTC. It translates to CASSSLAGVSYEQYF.